Shown below are 8 T cell receptor beta chains from a single sample sequenced in a study of blood T cells in healthy people across ages. Then a second PCR, running roughly 7 to 12 cycles, was carried out with a sample-barcoded 5' primer and a J-beta primer mix. MiXCR, run by TCRdb on the 5' RACE reads, gives a single entry per CDR3 protein. This sample has approximately 800,000 distinct CDR3 sequences, with roughly 56% found just once. Sequenced input: blood. Receptors were obtained from a middle-aged man in good health.

The gene calls are TRBV3-1 and TRBJ2-4; TRBD1 or TRBD2 may be the D gene (5 bases each). V was pared by 1 base and J by 13 bases, with 8 bases between. Germline V gene lookup returns CDR1 LGHDT and CDR2 YNNKEL (reference sequence). The CDR3 consists of 11 residues. CDR3 residues: CASSQVREQYF. DNA for the CDR3: TGTGCCAGCAGCCAAGTCAGGGAGCAGTACTTC. The full variable domain, completed using reference TRBV3-1 and TRBJ2-4, is DTAVSQTPKYLVTQMGNDKSIKCEQNLGHDTMYWYKQDSKKFLKIMFSYNNKELIINETVPNRFSPKSPDKAHLNLHINSLELGDSAVYFCASSQVREQYFGAGTRLSVL.

This clonotype has a handful of counts. This chain joins TRBV7-2 and TRBJ2-1; 8 positions agree with TRBD2. CDR3 length: 16 amino acids. The V gene end was trimmed by 4 bases and the J gene end by 7 bases; junction bases not matched to a gene: 12. The germline CDR1 and CDR2 sequences are SGHTA and FQGNSA. CDR3 residues: CASSSPRGRILNEQFF. The DNA of the CDR3 is TGTGCCAGCAGCTCACCACGCGGGAGGATACTAAATGAGCAGTTCTTC.

This clonotype was seen once. The chain employs TRBV5-6 and TRBJ1-6; D not resolved. In germline, CDR1 is SGHDT, CDR2 YYEEEE. V dropped 4 bases and J dropped 0 bases, with 11 bases sitting between them. The CDR3 runs to 16 residues. The DNA of the CDR3 is TGTGCCAGCAGCCTAGCGGGGAGCTCCTATAATTCACCCCTCCACTTT. It encodes CASSLAGSSYNSPLHF.

This chain joins TRBV5-1 and TRBJ1-1, with D maybe TRBD1 (5 bases). V dropped 2 bases and J dropped 1 base, with 12 bases sitting between them. Germline V CDR1 and CDR2: SGHRS, YFSETQ. The CDR3 spans 15 residues. CDR3 DNA sequence: TGCGCCAGCAGCTTCAGCGGGACCCAGAACACTGAAGCTTTCTTT. Its translation: CASSFSGTQNTEAFF.

This chain uses TRBV20-1 with TRBJ2-3; no firm D call. Per the germline V gene, CDR1 is DFQATT and CDR2 is SNEGSKA (reference sequence). V was cut by 6 bases and J by 4 bases, with 11 bases left in between. The CDR3 spans 12 residues. The CDR3 loop reads CSAGSWADTQYF. The CDR3 nucleotides read TGCAGTGCAGGATCCTGGGCAGATACGCAGTATTTT.

This CDR3 reads CSVEDKRGYPYEQYF. CDR3 coding DNA: TGCAGCGTTGAAGACAAAAGGGGGTATCCGTACGAGCAGTACTTC. This sequence joins TRBV29-1 and TRBJ2-7; D is perhaps TRBD1 (6 bases). CDR3 length equals 15 residues. The germline V gene encodes CDR1 SQVTM and CDR2 ANQGSEA. V dropped 0 bases and J dropped 4 bases, with 16 bases sitting between them.

The rearrangement uses TRBV3-1 and TRBJ2-3; D is perhaps TRBD2 (5 bases). The CDR3 runs to 16 residues. CDR1 is LGHDT, CDR2 YNNKEL, per germline (reference sequence). The V and J ends lost 1 base and 2 bases respectively, with 13 bases between them. The CDR3 region has the DNA TGTGCCAGCAGCCAAGCGCAGGAGGCACTCACAGATACGCAGTATTTT. Residues: CASSQAQEALTDTQYF.

The chain links TRBV20-1 to TRBJ2-1; TRBD2 agrees at 9 bases. V shed 3 bases, J shed 8 bases, and the junction held 8 bases outside the gene matches. Looked up from germline, CDR1 is DFQATT and CDR2 is SNEGSKA (reference sequence). This CDR3 has 14 amino acids. CDR3 nucleotides: TGCAGTGCTAGCCTAGCGGGACCAACGCATGAGCAGTTCTTC. As protein: CSASLAGPTHEQFF.